The 21 T cell receptor beta chains listed next were all sequenced from one sample in a study of T cells in localized non-small cell lung cancer (dated by TCRdb to 2018 to 2020). To prepare the library, the immunoSEQ multiplex PCR assay was applied. Held by TCRdb, this immuneACCESS table contains in-frame sequences only and omits some clones. Under half of the omission traces to an unresolved V gene where checked; the cause of the rest is unknown. Here the sample has 13,000 to 15,000 clones; 80% to 85% occur a single time. The ten largest clonotypes hold around 4% of the sample. The sequenced sample was peripheral blood, obtained before any cancer treatment. The receptors were gathered from a female donor of 60 years or more with stage I squamous cell lung carcinoma.

V gene TRBV5-4 combines with J gene TRBJ2-3, with D possibly being TRBD1 or TRBD2 (5 bases each). This CDR3 is 15 amino acids long. Between the trimmed V and J ends, which lost 4 bases and 2 bases, there was a span of 14 bases. Germline values: CDR1 SGHNT, CDR2 YYREEE (reference sequence). CDR3 DNA: TGTGCCAGCAGCAGACCGGTGGGGGACACAGATACGCAGTATTTT. Translation gives CASSRPVGDTDTQYF.

This sequence joins TRBV5-1 and TRBJ2-4; 10 nucleotides match TRBD1. The CDR3 has 19 residues. The germline CDR1 and CDR2 sequences are SGHRS and YFSETQ. V lost 3 bases and J lost 7; bases outside the gene matches: 19. CDR3 bases: TGCGCCAGCAGCTCGGGACCCGCCGGGACAGGGGTGGGGTGGAACATTCAGTACTTC. It encodes CASSSGPAGTGVGWNIQYF.

The genes are TRBV7-9 and TRBJ1-1; 8 bases are a match to TRBD1. Germline V gene data show CDR1 as SEHNR and CDR2 as FQNEAQ (reference sequence). With V trimmed by 2 bases and J by 10 bases, 12 bases remained unmatched. The CDR3 spans 15 residues. This CDR3 is CASSLFVGGQERAFF. The CDR3 nucleotides are TGTGCCAGCAGCTTATTCGTCGGGGGACAGGAAAGAGCTTTCTTT.

This clone came up a few times. V usage is TRBV5-6 and J usage is TRBJ2-2; 7 bases map to TRBD1. The V and J ends lost 4 bases and 5 bases, in that order; junction bases with no gene match: 5. CDR3 length: 14 residues. Germline CDR1 is SGHDT and CDR2 is YYEEEE. The CDR3 DNA reads TGTGCCAGCAGCACGACAGGGTGGACCGGGGAGCTGTTTTTT. Its translation: CASSTTGWTGELFF. The full variable domain, rest sourced from reference TRBV5-6 and TRBJ2-2, is DAGVTQSPTHLIKTRGQQVTLRCSPKSGHDTVSWYQQALGQGPQFIFQYYEEEERQRGNFPDRFSGHQFPNYSSELNVNALLLGDSALYLCASSTTGWTGELFFGEGSRLTVL.

The rearrangement links TRBV7-9 to TRBJ2-3; D unresolved. The V end lost 4 bases, the J end lost 4 bases, and 6 bases lay between the germline ends. Germline CDR1 SEHNR, CDR2 FQNEAQ (reference sequence). The CDR3 loop spans 12 amino acids. CDR3 in amino acids: CASSSLADTQYF. CDR3 sequence (DNA): TGTGCCAGCAGCTCTTTGGCAGATACGCAGTATTTT.

This rearrangement joins TRBV30 to TRBJ1-1; weak D call: TRBD1 (5 bases). The V and J ends lost 6 bases and 1 base respectively, with 12 bases between them. The CDR3 is 13 amino acids. Germline V gene data show CDR1 as GTSNPN and CDR2 as SVGIG (reference sequence). The CDR3 bases are TGTGCCTGCCCAGGGTCGGGGAACACTGAAGCTTTCTTT. This codes for CACPGSGNTEAFF.

J is TRBJ1-2 and V is TRBV6-5, with D possibly being TRBD1 (6 bases). Germline V gene sequence: CDR1 MNHEY, CDR2 SVGAGI. There are 12 residues in the CDR3. The V end lost 5 bases, the J end lost 2 bases, and 6 bases lay between the germline ends. The CDR3 nucleotides read TGTGCCAGCAGTCAGGGGAACTATGGCTACACCTTC. It yields the protein CASSQGNYGYTF.

The count of this clone is one. The chain combines TRBV19 with TRBJ1-2; D is perhaps TRBD1 (6 bases). Germline CDR1 and CDR2: LNHDA and SQIVND (reference sequence). The V gene lost 5 bases and the J gene lost 7 bases, with 14 bases spanning the gap. The CDR3 is made up of 13 amino acids. For the CDR3, the DNA is TGTGCCAGTAGTTTCACGACAGGCGGTGGCTACACCTTC. It translates to CASSFTTGGGYTF.

The genes are TRBV6-5 and TRBJ1-2; the D is unclear. The V end lost 4 bases, the J end lost 6 bases, and 6 bases lay between the germline ends. Germline V lookup: CDR1 MNHEY, CDR2 SVGAGI. CDR3 length: 11 amino acids. The CDR3 nucleotides are TGTGCCAGCAGTTGGGGTGATGGCTACACCTTC. This codes for CASSWGDGYTF.

This chain uses TRBV19 with TRBJ1-1, with D hard to call. This CDR3 is built from 14 residues. The germline CDR1 and CDR2 sequences are LNHDA and SQIVND (reference sequence). Trimming shortened V by 5 bases and J by 4 bases, and 14 bases separated the two germline ends. This chain's CDR3 is CASSSEVRSTEAFF. The CDR3 DNA is TGTGCCAGTAGTTCCGAGGTCAGGAGCACTGAAGCTTTCTTT.

The chain joins TRBV7-2 to TRBJ2-5, with no clear D. This CDR3 is 13 amino acids long. In germline, CDR1 is SGHTA, CDR2 FQGNSA. V was trimmed by 4 bases and J by 5 bases, leaving 11 bases between them. The CDR3 sequence is CASSSPPGETQYF. Here the CDR3 DNA reads TGTGCCAGCAGCTCCCCCCCCGGGGAGACCCAGTACTTC. Supplemented by reference TRBV7-2 and TRBJ2-5, the full variable domain reads GAGVSQSPSNKVTEKGKDVELRCDPISGHTALYWYRQSLGQGLEFLIYFQGNSAPDKSGLPSDRFSAERTGGSVSTLTIQRTQQEDSAVYLCASSSPPGETQYFGPGTRLLVL.

The V call is TRBV19, the J call TRBJ1-5; D is uncertain. Trimming took off 11 bases at V and 6 bases at J, with 14 bases between the two ends. This CDR3 region has 12 residues. Germline CDR1 reads LNHDA; CDR2 reads SQIVND (reference sequence). The CDR3 nucleotides are TGTGCCGCCCGAAACGGGGTTCAGCCCCAGCATTTT. It encodes CAARNGVQPQHF.

The V gene is TRBV18, the J gene TRBJ2-7; D might be TRBD2 (6 bases). The germline V gene encodes CDR1 KGHSH and CDR2 LQKENI. The CDR3 has 13 amino acids. The V end was cut by 8 bases, the J end by 3 bases, with 14 bases between. The CDR3 here is CASQYSGVYEQYF. CDR3 DNA sequence: TGTGCCAGCCAGTATTCGGGGGTCTACGAGCAGTACTTC.

The chain joins TRBV6-5 to TRBJ1-2; perhaps TRBD1 as D (5 bases). The CDR3 is made up of 14 amino acids. Trimming took off 2 bases at V and 4 bases at J, with 11 bases between the two ends. Germline V gene sequence: CDR1 MNHEY, CDR2 SVGAGI. The CDR3 DNA follows: TGTGCCAGCAGTTACCGGGGCATCGGCTATGGCTACACCTTC. Its translation: CASSYRGIGYGYTF.

The rearrangement uses TRBV9 and TRBJ2-5; D possibly uses TRBD1 or TRBD2 (6 bases each). V lost 0 bases and J lost 5, with 11 bases in between. CDR3 length: 14 amino acids. Germline values: CDR1 SGDLS, CDR2 YYNGEE. The CDR3 sequence: CASSVVGGKETQYF. As DNA, the CDR3 is TGTGCCAGCAGCGTAGTGGGGGGCAAGGAGACCCAGTACTTC. Full variable domain (rest looked up from reference TRBV9 and TRBJ2-5): DSGVTQTPKHLITATGQRVTLRCSPRSGDLSVYWYQQSLDQGLQFLIQYYNGEERAKGNILERFSAQQFPDLHSELNLSSLELGDSALYFCASSVVGGKETQYFGPGTRLLVL.

The V gene is TRBV29-1, the J gene TRBJ2-1; 8 bases are a match to TRBD2. The CDR3 is made up of 13 amino acids. Trimming at V came to 3 bases and at J to 6 bases, leaving 4 bases not matched to a gene. Germline V CDR1 and CDR2: SQVTM, ANQGSEA. The CDR3 is CSVDGSGVNEQFF. For the CDR3, the DNA is TGCAGCGTTGATGGTAGCGGGGTCAATGAGCAGTTCTTC.

The chain uses TRBV4-1 and TRBJ1-5; no firm D call. This CDR3 contains 15 residues. The germline V and J ends were trimmed by 0 bases and 3 bases, with 9 bases remaining between them. Germline-derived CDR1 and CDR2 are MGHRA and YSYEKL. CDR3: CASSQDLENNQPQHF. The CDR3 coding sequence is TGCGCCAGCAGCCAAGATCTCGAAAACAATCAGCCCCAGCATTTT.

Concerning this clone itself: At one end the junction does not follow the germline gene, possibly because of a read error. The genes are TRBV7-7 and TRBJ1-4, with 9 bases that match TRBD1. Per the germline V gene, CDR1 is SSHAT and CDR2 is FNYEAQ (reference sequence). This CDR3 spans 15 amino acids. CDR3: CASSLGQGIGEKLFF. As DNA, the CDR3 is TGTGCTAGCAGCTTAGGACAGGGGATCGGTGAAAAACTGTTTTTT.

The rearrangement joins TRBV20-1 to TRBJ1-1; D gene unclear. CDR1 and CDR2 from the germline V gene are DFQATT and SNEGSKA (reference sequence). The CDR3 covers 11 residues. Trimming removed 5 bases at V and 5 bases at J, with 9 bases between. CDR3 in DNA: TGCAGTGCTGATGAAGGTACTGAAGCTTTCTTT. This encodes CSADEGTEAFF.

The chain recombines TRBV4-3 with TRBJ1-1; D remains unclear. The germline V and J ends were trimmed by 0 bases and 1 base, with 9 bases remaining between them. Germline V lookup: CDR1 LGHNA, CDR2 YSLEER. The CDR3 contains 15 residues. The CDR3 region has the DNA TGCGCCAGCAGCCAAGAAAGTACCCGGAACACTGAAGCTTTCTTT. Amino acid sequence: CASSQESTRNTEAFF.

This sequence joins TRBV5-4 and TRBJ1-2; 9 bases are shared with TRBD1. This CDR3 region has 15 residues. In germline, CDR1 is SGHNT, CDR2 YYREEE (reference sequence). V shed 0 bases and J 5 bases; nucleotides not matched to a gene: 5. This CDR3 is CASSLAVGQGYGYTF. The CDR3 region has the DNA TGTGCCAGCAGCTTGGCTGTGGGACAGGGTTATGGCTACACCTTC.